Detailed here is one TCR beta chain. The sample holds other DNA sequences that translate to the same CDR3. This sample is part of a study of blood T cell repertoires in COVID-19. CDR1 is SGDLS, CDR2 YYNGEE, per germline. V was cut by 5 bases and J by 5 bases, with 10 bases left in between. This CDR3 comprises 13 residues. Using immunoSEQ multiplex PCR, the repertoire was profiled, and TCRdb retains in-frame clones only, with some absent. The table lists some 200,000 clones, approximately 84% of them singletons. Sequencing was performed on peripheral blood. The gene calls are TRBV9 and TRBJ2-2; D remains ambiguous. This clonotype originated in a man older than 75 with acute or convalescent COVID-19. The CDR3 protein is CASSPPGTGELFF. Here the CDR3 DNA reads TGTGCCAGCAGTCCCCCAGGTACCGGGGAGCTGTTTTTT. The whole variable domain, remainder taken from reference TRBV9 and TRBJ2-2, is DSGVTQTPKHLITATGQRVTLRCSPRSGDLSVYWYQQSLDQGLQFLIQYYNGEERAKGNILERFSAQQFPDLHSELNLSSLELGDSALYFCASSPPGTGELFFGEGSRLTVL.